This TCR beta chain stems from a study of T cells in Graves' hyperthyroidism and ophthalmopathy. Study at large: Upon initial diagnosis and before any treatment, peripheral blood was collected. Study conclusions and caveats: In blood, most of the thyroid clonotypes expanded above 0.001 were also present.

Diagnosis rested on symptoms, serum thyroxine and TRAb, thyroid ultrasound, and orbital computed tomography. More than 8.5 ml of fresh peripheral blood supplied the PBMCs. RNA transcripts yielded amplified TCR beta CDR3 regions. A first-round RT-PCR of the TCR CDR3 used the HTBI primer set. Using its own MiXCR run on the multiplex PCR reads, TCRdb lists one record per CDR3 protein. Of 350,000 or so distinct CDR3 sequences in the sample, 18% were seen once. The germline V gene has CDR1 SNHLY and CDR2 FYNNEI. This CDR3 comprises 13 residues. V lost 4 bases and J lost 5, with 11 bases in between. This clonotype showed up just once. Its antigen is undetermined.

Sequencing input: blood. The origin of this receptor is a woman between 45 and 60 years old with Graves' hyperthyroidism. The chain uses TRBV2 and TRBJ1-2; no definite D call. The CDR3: CASSVADLYGYTF. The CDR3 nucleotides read TGTGCCAGCAGTGTGGCAGATCTTTATGGCTACACCTTC. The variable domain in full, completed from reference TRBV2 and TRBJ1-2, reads EPEVTQTPSHQVTQMGQEVILRCVPISNHLYFYWYRQILGQKVEFLVSFYNNEISEKSEIFDDQFSVERPDGSNFTLKIRSTKLEDSAMYFCASSVADLYGYTFGSGTRLTVV.